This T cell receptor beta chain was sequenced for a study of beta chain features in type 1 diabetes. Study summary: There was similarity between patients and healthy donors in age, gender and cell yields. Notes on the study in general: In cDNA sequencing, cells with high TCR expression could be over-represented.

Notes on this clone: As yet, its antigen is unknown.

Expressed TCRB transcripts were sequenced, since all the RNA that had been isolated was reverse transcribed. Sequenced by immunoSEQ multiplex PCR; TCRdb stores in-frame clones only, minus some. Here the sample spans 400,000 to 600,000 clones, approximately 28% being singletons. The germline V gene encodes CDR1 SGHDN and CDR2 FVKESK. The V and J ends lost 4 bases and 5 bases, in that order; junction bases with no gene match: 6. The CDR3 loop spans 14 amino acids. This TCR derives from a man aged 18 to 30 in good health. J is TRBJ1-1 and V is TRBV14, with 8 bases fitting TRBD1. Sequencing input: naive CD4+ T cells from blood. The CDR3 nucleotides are TGTGCCAGCAGCCGGACAGGGAGGGGGACTGAAGCTTTCTTT. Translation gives CASSRTGRGTEAFF.